Listed below are T cell receptor beta chains from one sample, sequenced in a study of OX40 agonist ivuxolimab in advanced cancers. Produced via immunoSEQ multiplex PCR; TCRdb's table is partial and in-frame only. The table records around 82,000 clones, around 88% of them present only once. This specimen consisted of CD4+ or CD8+ T cells sorted from blood, obtained in a trial of the OX40 agonist ivuxolimab. These TCRs come from an adult with an advanced solid tumor such as melanoma, head and neck, liver or kidney cancer. Each CDR3 is given with its conserved first and last residue. The order of the fields is J gene, CDR3 length, D gene, V gene, clone size, CDR3 DNA, CDR3 protein. A D gene is named only where the DNA matches it firmly. For some rows the clone size is stated as once, few or many, or as a class when expanded; others skip it.

>TRBJ2-3|15|TRBD2|TRBV30|-
TGTGCCTGGACACTAGCGGGAGCCGTGCTGAGAACGCAGTATTTT
CAWTLAGAVLRTQYF
>TRBJ2-2|17|-|TRBV9|-
TGTGCCAGCAGCGTAGACGAGAGATCAACGAACACCGGGGAGCTGTTTTTT
CASSVDERSTNTGELFF
>TRBJ1-3|15|-|TRBV28|-
TGTGCCAGCAGCGCTACAGGACTCCCTGGGAACACCATATATTTT
CASSATGLPGNTIYF
>TRBJ2-1|16|TRBD2|TRBV7-9|-
TGTGCCAGCAGCTCCAGACTAGCGGGAGAGAGAAATGAGCAGTTCTTC
CASSSRLAGERNEQFF
>TRBJ1-5|13|-|TRBV19|-
TGTGCCAGTAGTATAGATCCGACACAGCCCCAGCATTTT
CASSIDPTQPQHF
>TRBJ1-5|12|TRBD1|TRBV28|-
TGTGCCAGCCTTACAGGGGGCAGGCCCCAGCATTTT
CASLTGGRPQHF
>TRBJ1-2|12|-|TRBV19|-
TGTGCCAGTACCCCCGGGACGGTAGGCTACACCTTC
CASTPGTVGYTF
>TRBJ2-4|14|TRBD2|TRBV2|few
TGTGCCAGCAGGGCCACTAGCGGGGGAAACATTCAGTACTTC
CASRATSGGNIQYF
>TRBJ2-2|14|TRBD1|TRBV19|-
TGTGCCAGTGCGACAGGGGCGAACACCGGGGAGCTGTTTTTT
CASATGANTGELFF
>TRBJ2-7|14|TRBD2|TRBV18|-
TGTGCCAGCTCACCGGGTAGCGGGAGTTACGAGCAGTACTTC
CASSPGSGSYEQYF
>TRBJ1-2|12|-|TRBV30|-
TGTGCCTGGAGTGCGGGACTTTATGGCTACACCTTC
CAWSAGLYGYTF
>TRBJ2-2|12|-|TRBV2|-
TGTGCCAGCAACAGGGAAGTCGGGGAGCTGTTTTTT
CASNREVGELFF
>TRBJ2-7|16|TRBD2|TRBV4-3|-
TGCGCCAGCAGCCAGACAATAGCGGGAGGGAGAAAAGAGCAGTACTTC
CASSQTIAGGRKEQYF
>TRBJ2-1|16|-|TRBV2|-
TGTGCCAGCAGTGTGGGACCGCCGGGGTCCTACAATGAGCAGTTCTTC
CASSVGPPGSYNEQFF
>TRBJ2-2|11|-|TRBV20-1|-
TGCAGTGCTACGAACACCGGGGAGCTGTTTTTT
CSATNTGELFF
>TRBJ2-5|14|-|TRBV5-1|few
TGCGCCAGCAGCTTGGCGGAGGTGGGAGAGACCCAGTACTTC
CASSLAEVGETQYF